Below are 6 T cell receptor beta chains sequenced from a single sample in a study of blood T cell repertoires in COVID-19. Assay used: immunoSEQ multiplex PCR; TCRdb lists only in-frame clones, some missing. The sample contains tens of thousands of clones, around 89% of which appear only once. The specimen sequenced was peripheral blood. These receptors originate from a human donor in a cohort sampled during active COVID-19.

This clone came up a few times. This rearrangement joins TRBV29-1 to TRBJ1-3, with TRBD1 matching 8 bases. The ends lost 4 bases at V and 2 bases at J; junction bases unmatched: 4. CDR1 SQVTM and CDR2 ANQGSEA come from the germline V gene. The length of the CDR3 is 14 residues. DNA for the CDR3: TGCAGCGTTGCTCCAGGGGGCGCTGGAAACACCATATATTTT. As protein: CSVAPGGAGNTIYF.

The V call is TRBV2, the J call TRBJ1-5; 7 bases are shared with TRBD1. Germline assignment: CDR1 SNHLY and CDR2 FYNNEI. The CDR3 spans 14 residues. The junction had 4 bases not matched to a gene; V was cut back by 6 bases and J by 2 bases. The CDR3 coding sequence is TGTGCCAGCAGCACAGGGGTTGGCAATCAGCCCCAGCATTTT. This gives the protein CASSTGVGNQPQHF.

The chain recombines TRBV19 with TRBJ2-7, with TRBD1 identical over 10 bases. Germline assignment: CDR1 LNHDA and CDR2 SQIVND (reference sequence). This CDR3 is built from 16 residues. The trim removed 4 bases at V and 6 bases at J, leaving 12 bases unmatched. CDR3 protein: CASSTRDRGLPREQYF. The CDR3 DNA sequence: TGTGCCAGTAGTACTCGGGACAGGGGTCTCCCTCGCGAGCAGTACTTC.

The chain employs TRBV7-9 and TRBJ1-2, with 10 bases aligning to TRBD1. Germline CDR1 SEHNR, CDR2 FQNEAQ (reference sequence). The CDR3 covers 16 residues. With 5 bases clipped from V and 2 bases from J, the junction kept 8 bases outside the gene matches. The CDR3 reads CASSIPGTGVNYGYTF. CDR3 DNA sequence: TGTGCCAGCAGCATCCCCGGGACAGGGGTCAACTATGGCTACACCTTC.

The chain uses TRBV4-3 and TRBJ1-1; D gene uncertain. This CDR3 has 13 residues. V dropped 3 bases and J dropped 4 bases, with 9 bases sitting between them. Germline V gives CDR1 LGHNA, CDR2 YSLEER. CDR3 sequence reads: CASSQSTFTEAFF. CDR3 coding DNA: TGCGCCAGCAGCCAGTCGACTTTCACTGAAGCTTTCTTT.

This sequence joins TRBV2 and TRBJ2-3; the match to TRBD1 covers 10 bases. Trimming at V came to 5 bases and at J to 3 bases, leaving 2 bases not matched to a gene. Germline CDR1 and CDR2: SNHLY and FYNNEI. CDR3 length equals 14 residues. CDR3 sequence reads: CASSRDRGTDTQYF. The CDR3 DNA reads as TGTGCCAGCAGTAGGGACAGGGGAACAGATACGCAGTATTTT. The full variable domain, its missing parts supplied by reference TRBV2 and TRBJ2-3, is EPEVTQTPSHQVTQMGQEVILRCVPISNHLYFYWYRQILGQKVEFLVSFYNNEISEKSEIFDDQFSVERPDGSNFTLKIRSTKLEDSAMYFCASSRDRGTDTQYFGPGTRLTVL.